The present T cell receptor (beta chain) was sequenced within a study of shared clonotypes between healthy human individuals (dated by TCRdb to about 2020). In terms of the full investigation: A few men and a couple of women, aged 18 to 49 years, made up the cohort. Each donor's leukapheresis produced roughly between roughly 0.85 and 10 billion PBMCs. Blood TCR repertoires of roughly five healthy adults were deeply sequenced to estimate repertoire size and the extent of clonotype sharing between individuals. Libraries were prepared and TCR repertoires were sequenced by different laboratories using diverse techniques, in order to increase sequencing depth and limit assay-specific biases. For each donor, three plates each were used for CD4 naive and CD4 memory, two plates were used for CD8 naive, and one plate was used for CD8 memory. What the study reported, not specific to this receptor: The genetic and exposure-history diversity represented was limited by the small number of donors. Sharing across a few donors was observed for approximately 5% of naive CD4, 3% to 3.5% of naive CD8, over 2% of memory CD4, and less than 0.45% of memory CD8 clonotypes. Rarefaction of sorted-subset datasets indicated incomplete sequencing despite the large sequencing depth. Compared with non-shared clonotypes, clonotypes shared by all four sorted-subset donors had higher generation probabilities. Sampling was restricted to blood, and TCR repertoires in tissues likely differ from the TCR repertoires found in blood. Estimated clonotype richness was generally larger for naive than for memory subsets. Pairwise subsampling led to the expectation that sequencing depth would affect the degree of clonotype sharing among donors.

For the CD8 naive samples, CD45RO-negative cells were positively selected for CCR7, yielding a CD45RA+CCR7+ population from which TemRA cells were excluded. Healthy HIV-negative adults with no recently reported acute infections or vaccinations were included as donors. Every donor was a Caucasian adult residing in Nashville, Tennessee, USA. After blood collection by leukapheresis, PBMCs were isolated using Ficoll-Histopaque density gradient centrifugation and then cryopreserved in the vapor phase of liquid nitrogen. Purity and quantity of every magnetically sorted T cell population were checked by analytical flow cytometry. Genomic DNA was isolated from every sorted fraction and measured by UV absorbance on a Nanodrop 2000c. Points on this clone: Its antigen remains undetermined. No qualities accompany the bases; no much larger clone lies one base away.

V is trimmed back by 3 bases and J by 0 bases, and the junction contains 7 bases that no gene match accounts for. There are 17 amino acids in the CDR3, from cysteine to phenylalanine inclusive. This entry keeps only the CDR3 DNA: 51 bases, framed from base 1. CDR1 and CDR2 were assigned from the germline V gene (reference sequence) as LNHDA and SQIVND. Using the deep immunoSEQ assay, TCR CDR3 regions were amplified from genomic DNA by multiplex PCR. Extracted genomic DNA from each cell subset was spread evenly across all wells of several immunoSEQ 96-well plates, with each plate serving as a replicate. For sorted subsets, each replicate PCR was loaded with 200 ng genomic DNA, equivalent to 25,000 to 35,000 T cell genomes. Purified libraries were measured with a Qubit 3.0 fluorometer, size-checked on a Bioanalyzer 2100, and measured again with the KAPA Library Quantification kit. Every immunoSEQ 96-well plate was sequenced on a separate single-read 150-cycle Illumina NextSeq 550 flow cell. Per the authors' processing: Because only junctional sequences without quality scores were contained in the immunoSEQ output, filtering matching that applied to full-length reads could not be performed. Sequences were annotated with PyIR, a Python wrapper for IgBLAST v1.9, and V/J genes and CDR3 were assigned using IMGT germline references. Any read was removed if the V/J assignment was weak (E-value above 1e-6), the CDR3 was missing, or the read contained stop codons, out-of-frame junctions, or ambiguous translated residues. V3J clonotypes were defined as sequences sharing an identical inferred V gene, J gene, and CDR3 amino acid sequence. Percentage overlap between repertoires was calculated by dividing the number of shared unique clonotypes by the size of the smaller repertoire. Repertoire richness was assessed with RTK rarefaction, the Chao1 estimator, and Recon v2.1 estimates of unobserved clonotypes. Generation probabilities were computed with OLGA for all TCRbeta clonotypes obtained by the gDNA method from a handful of donors. TCRdb obtained this table from immuneACCESS and retained in-frame rearrangements with V and J assigned. These tables miss some clones; where compared with another copy, unresolved V genes account for less than half of the shortfall, and the remainder is unexplained. For V, J and clone size, that table is used; D and trimming come from the DNA. Recorded for this sample are fewer than 1 million clones; approximately 96% of them occurred a single time. Together, the top ten hold less than 0.25% of the sample.

The receptor comes from a man aged 25-40 years in good health. The chain couples TRBV19 to TRBJ1-1; 10 middle bases align to TRBD1. Sequenced: naive CD8+ T cells sorted from blood. According to the study, the label for this sample's cell subset or site signals: CD45RA+CCR7+. The CDR3 protein: CASSMSADRGMNTEAFF. The sequenced DNA is TGTGCCAGTAGTATGAGTGCGGACAGGGGGATGAACACTGAAGCTTTCTTT.